A single sample gave rise to the 30 T cell receptor beta chains below, sequenced in a study of blood T cell repertoires in COVID-19. This table comes from immunoSEQ multiplex PCR, and its TCRdb copy is limited to in-frame clones, with some not included. The repertoire includes 310,000 or so clones, roughly 87% of them detected once, and 2.2% sits in the top ten. The material sequenced was peripheral blood. The receptor set was obtained from a woman aged 50 to 65 who had recovered from COVID-19.

This clone turned up a few times. The V call is TRBV27, the J call TRBJ2-6; TRBD1 is a possible D gene (6 bases). The V end was cut by 5 bases, the J end by 1 base, with 30 bases between. This CDR3 comprises 22 residues. Germline values: CDR1 MNHEY, CDR2 SMNVEV (reference sequence). In nucleotides, the CDR3 is TGTGCCAGCAGTCCCAGGACAGTGGATATCGAGGATTCTGGGTCTGGGGCCAACGTCCTGACTTTC. The encoded protein is CASSPRTVDIEDSGSGANVLTF. The whole variable domain, remainder taken from reference TRBV27 and TRBJ2-6, is EAQVTQNPRYLITVTGKKLTVTCSQNMNHEYMSWYRQDPGLGLRQIYYSMNVEVTDKGDVPEGYKVSRKEKRNFPLILESPSPNQTSLYFCASSPRTVDIEDSGSGANVLTFGAGSRLTVL.

The V and J genes are TRBV7-6 and TRBJ2-7; 8 bases match TRBD2. This CDR3 comprises 13 residues. Germline V gives CDR1 SGHVS, CDR2 FNYEAQ. V shed 2 bases and J 7 bases; nucleotides not matched to a gene: 4. CDR3 amino acids: CASSLRGGEEQYF. Here the CDR3 DNA reads TGTGCCAGCAGCTTACGGGGGGGCGAAGAGCAGTACTTC.

The V call is TRBV2, the J call TRBJ1-2, with 9 nucleotides matching TRBD1. The CDR3 is 12 residues long. Germline V gene data show CDR1 as SNHLY and CDR2 as FYNNEI. V shed 8 bases and J 4 bases; nucleotides not matched to a gene: 2. CDR3 loop: CASVDRGYGYTF. The CDR3 DNA is TGTGCCAGCGTGGACAGGGGCTATGGCTACACCTTC.

The chain has TRBV6-4 and TRBJ1-1; unclear D gene. With 0 bases removed from V and 3 bases from J, the gap between germline ends came to 5 bases. This CDR3 contains 13 residues. Germline-derived CDR1 and CDR2 are MRHNA and SNTAGT. The CDR3 loop is CASSDSADTEAFF. Here the CDR3 DNA reads TGTGCCAGCAGTGACTCGGCAGACACTGAAGCTTTCTTT.

The chain recombines TRBV5-6 with TRBJ1-1, with TRBD1 matching over 9 bases. V lost 1 base to trimming and J lost 6 bases; unmatched junction nucleotides: 4. CDR3 size: 14 residues. The germline V gene has CDR1 SGHDT and CDR2 YYEEEE. CDR3: CASSLRDRVPEAFF. CDR3 bases: TGTGCCAGCAGCTTGCGGGACAGGGTGCCTGAAGCTTTCTTT.

V gene TRBV4-3 combines with J gene TRBJ1-2, with unresolved D. Germline V gene sequence: CDR1 LGHNA, CDR2 YSLEER. Trimming removed 0 bases at V and 2 bases at J, with 4 bases between. This CDR3 comprises 13 residues. CDR3 in DNA: TGCGCCAGCAGCCAAGAATTAAACTATGGCTACACCTTC. It translates to CASSQELNYGYTF.

The chain is built from TRBV2 and TRBJ1-4, with 9 bases that match TRBD1. Losses at the gene ends were 4 bases for V and 6 bases for J; bases not matched to a gene: 9. The germline V gene encodes CDR1 SNHLY and CDR2 FYNNEI. The CDR3 contains 16 residues. The CDR3 reads CASSGERRTGDEKLFF. The CDR3 DNA sequence: TGTGCCAGCAGTGGAGAAAGGCGGACAGGGGATGAAAAACTGTTTTTT.

The rearrangement links TRBV7-2 to TRBJ2-7, with 7 bases matching TRBD1. The CDR3 contains 16 residues. V trimming: 0 bases; J trimming: 0 bases; junction bases outside the gene matches: 5. The germline V gene has CDR1 SGHTA and CDR2 FQGNSA. The CDR3: CASSLAGTEFSYEQYF. The CDR3 DNA reads TGTGCCAGCAGCTTAGCGGGGACAGAGTTCTCCTACGAGCAGTACTTC. Filled out from reference TRBV7-2 and TRBJ2-7, the complete variable domain reads GAGVSQSPSNKVTEKGKDVELRCDPISGHTALYWYRQSLGQGLEFLIYFQGNSAPDKSGLPSDRFSAERTGGSVSTLTIQRTQQEDSAVYLCASSLAGTEFSYEQYFGPGTRLTVT.

The CDR3 is CASSSTSDFFNEQFF. CDR3 sequence (DNA): TGTGCCAGCAGCTCCACTAGCGATTTCTTCAATGAGCAGTTCTTC. The chain uses TRBV7-2 and TRBJ2-1, with 7 bases fitting TRBD2. After removal of 4 bases from V and 6 bases from J, the junction contained 9 bases not matched to a gene. Germline V gives CDR1 SGHTA, CDR2 FQGNSA. The CDR3 is 15 amino acids.

This chain connects TRBV7-2 to TRBJ2-3; possibly TRBD1 for D (6 bases). This CDR3 is built from 14 residues. Per germline, CDR1 SGHTA and CDR2 FQGNSA. V was trimmed by 0 bases and J by 9 bases, leaving 13 bases between them. The CDR3 is CASSLAQGVRTQYF. As DNA, the CDR3 is TGTGCCAGCAGCTTAGCACAGGGAGTTAGGACGCAGTATTTT.

The chain recombines TRBV7-2 with TRBJ2-7; perhaps TRBD2 as D (6 bases). CDR3 length equals 13 residues. Trimming removed 5 bases from V and 7 bases from J, with 15 bases in between. Germline-derived CDR1 and CDR2 are SGHTA and FQGNSA. The CDR3: CASSPGTLREQYF. The CDR3 DNA is TGTGCCAGCAGCCCGGGGACTCTCAGGGAGCAGTACTTC.

This clone was detected only a few times. At the DNA level, this CDR3 is encoded by other sequences in the same sample as well. This chain joins TRBV14 and TRBJ1-6; 7 bases are shared with TRBD1. Germline CDR1 reads SGHDN; CDR2 reads FVKESK. V lost 1 base to trimming and J lost 9 bases; unmatched junction nucleotides: 6. The CDR3 loop spans 15 amino acids. The CDR3 DNA follows: TGTGCCAGCAGCCAAGCTGCAGGGGGAACTTCACCCCTCCACTTT. It encodes CASSQAAGGTSPLHF.

A single count supports this clone. This chain connects TRBV30 to TRBJ2-7; 11 bases align to TRBD2. CDR3 length equals 17 residues. CDR1 and CDR2 (germline): GTSNPN, SVGIG (reference sequence). The V gene end was trimmed by 0 bases and the J gene end by 0 bases; junction bases not matched to a gene: 7. For the CDR3, the DNA is TGTGCCTGGAGTGTACGGCTAGCGGGAGGCCTCTCCTACGAGCAGTACTTC. This encodes CAWSVRLAGGLSYEQYF.

The V gene is TRBV5-1, the J gene TRBJ2-3, with D unclear. V dropped 4 bases and J dropped 2 bases, with 8 bases sitting between them. CDR3 length: 13 residues. CDR1 and CDR2 (germline): SGHRS, YFSETQ. For the CDR3, the DNA is TGCGCCAGCAGCCGACTCCCCACAGATACGCAGTATTTT. Amino acids: CASSRLPTDTQYF. Complete variable domain (other parts from reference TRBV5-1 and TRBJ2-3): KAGVTQTPRYLIKTRGQQVTLSCSPISGHRSVSWYQQTPGQGLQFLFEYFSETQRNKGNFPGRFSGRQFSNSRSEMNVSTLELGDSALYLCASSRLPTDTQYFGPGTRLTVL.

The J gene is TRBJ1-2, the V gene TRBV18, with 8 bases identical to TRBD1. Trimming took 6 bases from V and 4 from J; bases not matched to a gene: 4. Germline CDR1 KGHSH, CDR2 LQKENI. The CDR3 contains 13 residues. In DNA, the CDR3 is TGTGCCAGCTCCCCAGGGGGCAGCTATGGCTACACCTTC. Its protein product is CASSPGGSYGYTF.

This chain joins TRBV28 and TRBJ1-3; D uncertain. The CDR3 spans 14 residues. Germline V gives CDR1 MDHEN, CDR2 SYDVKM. V was cut by 1 base and J by 0 bases, with 4 bases left in between. CDR3 nucleotide sequence: TGTGCCAGCAGTTTATCATCCTCTGGAAACACCATATATTTT. Translating gives CASSLSSSGNTIYF. Supplemented by reference TRBV28 and TRBJ1-3, the full variable domain reads DVKVTQSSRYLVKRTGEKVFLECVQDMDHENMFWYRQDPGLGLRLIYFSYDVKMKEKGDIPEGYSVSREKKERFSLILESASTNQTSMYLCASSLSSSGNTIYFGEGSWLTVV.

The chain joins TRBV5-1 to TRBJ2-1, with a possible D match to TRBD1 (5 bases). The V gene lost 6 bases and the J gene lost 3 bases, with 10 bases spanning the gap. Germline V gene data show CDR1 as SGHRS and CDR2 as YFSETQ. The CDR3 runs 13 residues. As DNA, the CDR3 is TGCGCCAGCACCAGGGAAAACTACAATGAGCAGTTCTTC. Its protein is CASTRENYNEQFF.

The chain uses TRBV11-2 and TRBJ2-5; 12 bases align to TRBD2. The V and J ends lost 1 base and 2 bases, in that order; junction bases with no gene match: 2. Germline V gives CDR1 SGHAT, CDR2 FQNNGV. This CDR3 is 16 amino acids long. Here the CDR3 reads CASSLVGTSGQETQYF. In DNA, the CDR3 is TGTGCCAGCAGCTTAGTTGGGACTAGCGGGCAAGAGACCCAGTACTTC.

J is TRBJ2-1 and V is TRBV5-4, with TRBD2 matching 10 bases. CDR3 length equals 19 residues. Germline assignment: CDR1 SGHNT and CDR2 YYREEE (reference sequence). V was clipped by 2 bases and J by 4 bases; unmatched bases: 15. The CDR3 region is CASSFLPQTSGRRYNEQFF. The CDR3 bases are TGTGCCAGCAGCTTTTTACCTCAGACTAGCGGGCGACGTTACAATGAGCAGTTCTTC.

The V and J genes are TRBV12-3 or TRBV12-4 and TRBJ1-2; TRBD1 agrees at 7 bases. This CDR3 region has 13 residues. J gave up 10 bases and V 9 bases, and 14 bases lay outside the gene matches. CDR3 sequence (DNA): TGTGCCAGTATCCTCCGGGACAGCCGATTCTACACCTTC. Translation gives CASILRDSRFYTF.

The chain is built from TRBV14 and TRBJ2-7; D perhaps matches TRBD2 (5 bases). This CDR3 has 12 residues. From germline, CDR1 is SGHDN and CDR2 FVKESK. Trimming cost V 5 bases and J 6 bases, with 11 bases left between them. CDR3 DNA sequence: TGTGCCAGCAGCTCTCGGGGAATCGAGCAGTACTTC. It translates to CASSSRGIEQYF. The full variable domain, its missing parts supplied by reference TRBV14 and TRBJ2-7, is EAGVTQFPSHSVIEKGQTVTLRCDPISGHDNLYWYRRVMGKEIKFLLHFVKESKQDESGMPNNRFLAERTGGTYSTLKVQPAELEDSGVYFCASSSRGIEQYFGPGTRLTVT.

The V gene is TRBV5-8, the J gene TRBJ2-3; D not certain. CDR1 is SGHTS and CDR2 is YDEGEE in the germline V gene. V was trimmed by 1 base and J by 3 bases, leaving 3 bases between them. The CDR3 is made up of 12 amino acids. In DNA form, the CDR3 reads TGTGCCAGCAGCTTGCAAACAGATACGCAGTATTTT. Translating it yields CASSLQTDTQYF.

V gene TRBV7-2 combines with J gene TRBJ1-4; tentative D call: TRBD1 (6 bases). V lost 7 bases, J lost 7 bases, and 19 bases lay in between. CDR3 length: 15 amino acids. The germline V gene has CDR1 SGHTA and CDR2 FQGNSA. CDR3 residues: CASTPTGWYSEKLFF. In DNA, the CDR3 is TGTGCCAGCACCCCGACAGGATGGTATAGTGAAAAACTGTTTTTT.

The rearrangement links TRBV5-1 to TRBJ1-2; D unclear. Germline values: CDR1 SGHRS, CDR2 YFSETQ. The CDR3 runs to 13 residues. Trimming pared 2 bases from V and 4 bases from J, leaving 9 bases between. The CDR3 region is CASSFNPGYGYTF. CDR3 DNA: TGCGCCAGCAGCTTCAACCCGGGCTATGGCTACACCTTC.

V is TRBV28 and J is TRBJ1-2; D not certain. The CDR3 runs 13 residues. The ends were cut back, 3 bases at V and 6 bases at J, with 11 bases in the middle. Per the germline V gene, CDR1 is MDHEN and CDR2 is SYDVKM. This CDR3 is CASSFGVADGYTF. DNA for the CDR3: TGTGCCAGCAGTTTCGGGGTAGCGGATGGCTACACCTTC.

The gene calls are TRBV11-2 and TRBJ2-5, with 14 positions matching TRBD2. The trim removed 4 bases at V and 2 bases at J, leaving 12 bases unmatched. The CDR3 has 19 amino acids. Per germline, CDR1 SGHAT and CDR2 FQNNGV. CDR3 in DNA: TGTGCCAGCAGCTCCCAATTTGGACTAGCGGGAGGTGTTCAAGAGACCCAGTACTTC. Protein sequence: CASSSQFGLAGGVQETQYF.

This CDR3 is CASSLLADMYQETQYF. The CDR3 DNA sequence: TGTGCCAGCAGTTTACTAGCGGATATGTACCAAGAGACCCAGTACTTC. This chain joins TRBV28 and TRBJ2-5, with 7 bases that match TRBD2. Looked up from germline, CDR1 is MDHEN and CDR2 is SYDVKM. Trimming at V came to 2 bases and at J to 0 bases, leaving 6 bases not matched to a gene. The CDR3 covers 16 residues.

The chain links TRBV5-1 to TRBJ2-3; D possibly corresponds to TRBD2 (5 bases). Trimming stripped 6 bases from V and 5 bases from J, with 16 bases between. The CDR3 runs to 14 residues. From germline, CDR1 is SGHRS and CDR2 YFSETQ. Written as DNA, the CDR3 is TGCGCCAGCACCCCGGGGTGGGCCGGAGATACGCAGTATTTT. Translated, it gives CASTPGWAGDTQYF.

Only a few counts were recorded for this clone. As DNA, the CDR3 is TGTGCCAGCAGCTCCGGGACTTATGGGGAGCAGTACTTC. It encodes CASSSGTYGEQYF. The chain has TRBV12-3 or TRBV12-4 and TRBJ2-7, with D possibly being TRBD2 (6 bases). V lost 6 bases to trimming and J lost 7 bases, with 16 bases between them. The CDR3 totals 13 residues.

This clone was recorded a few times. The J gene is TRBJ1-2, the V gene TRBV6-6; 11 bases match TRBD1. V lost 6 bases to trimming and J lost 2 bases; unmatched junction nucleotides: 5. CDR1 is MNHNY and CDR2 is SVGAGI in the germline V gene (reference sequence). This CDR3 has 15 amino acids. The DNA for the CDR3 is TGTGCCAGCAGCCTAGGGACAGGGGGGAACTATGGCTACACCTTC. Translated: CASSLGTGGNYGYTF.